These T cell receptor beta chains were read from a single sample in a study of beta chain features in type 1 diabetes. Here immunoSEQ multiplex PCR was the method, and the copy in TCRdb shows in-frame clones only, minus some. The top ten clones hold over 5.5% of a sample with 250,000 to 350,000 clones, around 15% of them seen once. The sample consisted of central memory CD4+ T cells from blood. These receptors were collected from a man aged 25 to 40 in good health. CDR3s include the opening cysteine and the closing phenylalanine or tryptophan. A D gene is named only where the DNA matches it firmly. Part of the rows lack a size; the others show once, few, many or a class for expanded clones.

TRBJ2-1	12	TRBV6-5	few	-	TGTGCCAGCTCGCGTCGGGGTCGGGAGCAGTTCTTC	CASSRRGREQFF
TRBJ2-1	15	TRBV6-4	-	TRBD1	TGTGCCAGCAGAAAAGAGACAGGGTATGGGAATGAGCAGTTCTTC	CASRKETGYGNEQFF
TRBJ2-5	16	TRBV5-4	-	TRBD2	TGTGCCAGCAGCCAAGTAACTAGCGGGAGAGTAGAGACCCAGTACTTC	CASSQVTSGRVETQYF
TRBJ2-5	14	TRBV5-8	-	TRBD2	TGTGCCAGCAGCTCTTTTGGGACTAAAGAGACCCAGTACTTC	CASSSFGTKETQYF
TRBJ2-3	16	TRBV14	few	-	TGTGCCAGCAGCCAAGGGGGAGGGGGCACGACAGATACGCAGTATTTT	CASSQGGGGTTDTQYF
TRBJ1-3	15	TRBV14	many	TRBD1	TGTGCCAGCAGCCGCCGGACAGGGTTTGGAAACACCATATATTTT	CASSRRTGFGNTIYF
TRBJ1-2	13	TRBV5-6	few	TRBD1	TGTGCCAGCAGCTTCGGGACAGCCTATGGCTACACCTTC	CASSFGTAYGYTF
TRBJ2-3	14	TRBV2	-	-	TGTGCCAGCAGTGAAAAGACAAACACAGATACGCAGTATTTT	CASSEKTNTDTQYF
TRBJ1-1	11	TRBV29-1	-	-	TGCAGCGGGAAATTTGGCACTGAAGCTTTCTTT	CSGKFGTEAFF
TRBJ1-2	15	TRBV5-1	-	TRBD1	TGCGCCAGCAGCGGAGACAGGGGGACACACTATGGCTACACCTTC	CASSGDRGTHYGYTF
TRBJ1-3	15	TRBV5-4	-	TRBD1	TGTGCCAGCAGCCCCGCGGGACAGGTTGGAAACACCATATATTTT	CASSPAGQVGNTIYF
TRBJ1-4	15	TRBV25-1	many	-	TGTGCCAGCAGTGAAGTCAGCTCGGGAATAGAAAAACTGTTTTTT	CASSEVSSGIEKLFF
TRBJ1-3	12	TRBV2	few	-	TGTGCCAGCAAGAGCTCTGGAAACACCATATATTTT	CASKSSGNTIYF
TRBJ1-2	14	TRBV5-1	-	-	TGCGCCAGCAGCTTATCAGGGGAGCAGCGCGGCTACACCTTC	CASSLSGEQRGYTF
TRBJ2-4	13	TRBV29-1	many	-	TGCAGCGTTCAAAGTCTAGCCAAAAACATTCAGTACTTC	CSVQSLAKNIQYF
TRBJ1-5	13	TRBV6-5	-	-	TGTGCCATCAGGGACGTAGACAATCAGCCCCAGCATTTT	CAIRDVDNQPQHF
TRBJ2-3	13	TRBV7-9	few	-	TGTGCCAGCAGCTTGACTACTTCGGATACGCAGTATTTT	CASSLTTSDTQYF
TRBJ2-1	14	TRBV4-1	-	-	TGCGCCAGCAGCCAAGTGAGTAGCTTCCATGAGCAGTTCTTC	CASSQVSSFHEQFF
TRBJ2-3	14	TRBV6-4	-	TRBD2	TGTGCCAGCAGCGATAGCGGGAGCGCAAATACGCAGTATTTT	CASSDSGSANTQYF
TRBJ2-3	15	TRBV5-4	few	-	TGTGCCAGCAGCCCTCCAGGGGCTTCAGCAGATACGCAGTATTTT	CASSPPGASADTQYF